The clone carrying this T cell receptor beta chain was detected once. Its target is not known. The sample belongs to a study of OX40 agonist ivuxolimab in advanced cancers. Study-level points and caveats: Clonal expansion by week 6 occurred in CD4+ and CD8+ blood T cells (at 0.1 to 3.0 mg/kg). No antigen was identified for the clonally expanded peripheral T cells.

The assay was immunoSEQ multiplex PCR, and TCRdb's table has in-frame clones only and misses some. The data contain approximately 74,000 clones, 90% of them singletons. The source is an adult with an advanced solid tumor such as melanoma, head and neck, liver or kidney cancer. Sequencing was performed on CD4+ or CD8+ T cells sorted from blood, taken in a trial of the OX40 agonist ivuxolimab.

The chain's CDR3 is CASSQTGISGYTF. The CDR3 DNA reads TGTGCCAGCAGCCAAACAGGGATCTCTGGCTACACCTTC. The V call is TRBV14, the J call TRBJ1-2; maybe TRBD1 (6 bases). This CDR3 spans 13 amino acids. The germline V and J ends were trimmed by 2 bases and 7 bases, with 11 bases remaining between them. Germline CDR1 is SGHDN and CDR2 is FVKESK.